A single T cell receptor beta chain is shown here with its context. Its antigen is unidentified. The data stem from a study of spatial heterogeneity in lung cancer. Whole-study context: Detection consistently captured more beta-chain sequences than alpha-chain sequences.

On each TCR cDNA molecule, a unique molecular identifier was present. One entry per CDR3 protein results from TCRdb running MiXCR on the 5' RACE reads. This repertoire shows tens of thousands of distinct CDR3 sequences, 9.5% to 15% found once; its top ten account for under 50%. Time point meaning: sample taken at primary tumor resection. TCRs were sequenced from unsorted whole RNA of tumor, nontumor lung or PBMC. Patients with untreated early-stage non-small cell lung cancer, numbering more than 55, were the donors. General study findings and limits: More often at tumor resection than at routine follow-up, ubiquitous expanded tumor TCRs were detected in the blood.

This TCR was sampled from a male donor with early-stage non-small cell lung cancer. The source material was PBMCs, sampled at surgery.

CDR3 region: CASSPMENYGYTF. In DNA form, the CDR3 reads TGTGCCAGCAGCCCGATGGAGAACTATGGCTACACCTTC. The chain joins TRBV11-1 to TRBJ1-2; D is ambiguous. Germline CDR1 SGHAT, CDR2 FQDESV (reference sequence). The CDR3 contains 13 residues. The V end was cut by 5 bases, the J end by 2 bases, with 9 bases between.